The 29 T cell receptor beta chains listed next were all sequenced from one sample in a study of OX40 agonist ivuxolimab in advanced cancers. The data were produced by immunoSEQ multiplex PCR, yet TCRdb's version contains in-frame clones alone and is incomplete. The sample shows 70,000 to 80,000 clones, around 94% of them seen only once. The starting material was CD4+ or CD8+ T cells sorted from blood, obtained in a trial of the OX40 agonist ivuxolimab. Receptors originate from an adult with an advanced solid tumor such as melanoma, head and neck, liver or kidney cancer.

J is TRBJ2-5 and V is TRBV6-6; D possibly corresponds to TRBD2 (5 bases). The end of the DNA fits TRBJ2-7 better, so the J call may be wrong. CDR3 length equals 12 residues. Per germline, CDR1 MNHNY and CDR2 SVGAGI (reference sequence). CDR3 coding DNA: TGTGCCAGCAAACTAGACTCCTACGAGCAGTACTTC. This translates into CASKLDSYEQYF.

The chain combines TRBV9 with TRBJ2-3; D may be TRBD1 or TRBD2 (6 bases each). V was pared by 4 bases and J by 5 bases, with 17 bases between. CDR1 and CDR2 from the germline V gene are SGDLS and YYNGEE. CDR3 length equals 15 residues. CDR3 residues: CASSFSGRGGDTQYF. Here the CDR3 DNA reads TGTGCCAGCAGCTTTAGCGGAAGAGGGGGAGATACGCAGTATTTT.

A single count supports this clone. The CDR3 sequence: CASSVGPRGPLGYEQYF. In DNA, the CDR3 is TGTGCCAGCAGCGTGGGTCCGAGAGGACCTTTAGGCTACGAGCAGTACTTC. The chain recombines TRBV9 with TRBJ2-7; no firm D call. The CDR3 has 17 residues. CDR1 SGDLS and CDR2 YYNGEE come from the germline V gene. V lost 2 bases to trimming and J lost 3 bases, with 21 bases between them.

This chain uses TRBV13 with TRBJ2-7; D is tentatively TRBD1 or TRBD2 (7 bases each). Germline V gene sequence: CDR1 PRHDT, CDR2 FYEKMQ (reference sequence). Trimming stripped 5 bases from V and 3 bases from J, with 20 bases between. The CDR3 loop spans 16 amino acids. The CDR3 loop reads CASSPQPGGGFYEQYF. The CDR3 coding sequence is TGTGCCAGCAGCCCCCAGCCAGGGGGGGGGTTCTACGAGCAGTACTTC.

The chain recombines TRBV12-5 with TRBJ1-5; D might be TRBD1 (5 bases). This CDR3 spans 15 amino acids. CDR1 LGHNT and CDR2 FRNRAP come from the germline V gene. Trimming stripped 6 bases from V and 0 bases from J, with 12 bases between. The CDR3 bases are TGTGCTAGTGGCCCGACAGATTATAGCAATCAGCCCCAGCATTTT. Its protein is CASGPTDYSNQPQHF.

This chain joins TRBV5-1 and TRBJ2-3, with a weak D call TRBD1 (7 bases). Germline CDR1 SGHRS, CDR2 YFSETQ. This CDR3 has 15 residues. V lost 6 bases and J lost 4, with 18 bases in between. Here the CDR3 reads CASTLGGGGSDTQYF. The CDR3 bases are TGCGCCAGCACCTTAGGAGGGGGCGGCTCAGATACGCAGTATTTT.

The gene calls are TRBV7-8 and TRBJ1-1; D is possibly TRBD1 (6 bases). V lost 1 base to trimming and J lost 4 bases, with 7 bases between them. This CDR3 is built from 13 residues. Germline values: CDR1 SGHVS, CDR2 FQNEAQ. The DNA for the CDR3 is TGTGCCAGCAGCTTAGTCAGGGGCACTGAAGCTTTCTTT. Amino acids: CASSLVRGTEAFF.

As regards this clone: The identical CDR3 is also encoded by other nucleotide sequences in the sample. The rearrangement joins TRBV10-3 to TRBJ2-7, with unresolved D. Looked up from germline, CDR1 is ENHRY and CDR2 is SYGVKD. The V gene lost 2 bases and the J gene lost 3 bases, with 11 bases spanning the gap. This CDR3 region has 14 residues. CDR3 DNA: TGTGCCATCAGTGAGAGTACTGGGCGCTACGAGCAGTACTTC. Encoded protein: CAISESTGRYEQYF.

V usage is TRBV9 and J usage is TRBJ2-1, with D unclear. Trimming removed 4 bases at V and 7 bases at J, with 9 bases between. CDR1 and CDR2 (germline): SGDLS, YYNGEE. The CDR3 totals 12 residues. The DNA of the CDR3 is TGTGCCAGCAGCACTCTAGGTAATGAGCAGTTCTTC. It is translated as CASSTLGNEQFF.

The V gene is TRBV10-3, the J gene TRBJ1-1; D is possibly TRBD1 (6 bases). The CDR3 covers 16 residues. Trimming took off 4 bases at V and 4 bases at J, with 19 bases between the two ends. The V gene's germline CDR1 is ENHRY and CDR2 SYGVKD. The CDR3 nucleotides read TGTGCCATCAGTGCTCTGGGGGGCGAATCGGGCACTGAAGCTTTCTTT. It is translated as CAISALGGESGTEAFF.

DNA of the CDR3: TGTGCTAGTGGTTTGAATAGCGGGAAGTTTAATGAGCAGTTCTTC. This codes for CASGLNSGKFNEQFF. The chain carries TRBV12-5 and TRBJ2-1; 8 bases fit TRBD2. The V segment lost 2 bases and the J segment 7 bases; nucleotides outside the gene matches: 7. The CDR3 extends over 15 amino acids. Germline CDR1 is LGHNT and CDR2 is FRNRAP.

The V gene is TRBV13, the J gene TRBJ2-5, with TRBD2 as a possible D gene (5 bases). CDR3 length: 17 residues. Germline V gene lookup returns CDR1 PRHDT and CDR2 FYEKMQ (reference sequence). Trimming removed 0 bases from V and 4 bases from J, with 18 bases in between. CDR3 residues: CASSLGLIGGSVETQYF. The CDR3 DNA reads as TGTGCCAGCAGCTTAGGCCTGATTGGCGGGTCCGTAGAGACCCAGTACTTC.

The chain is built from TRBV27 and TRBJ2-3; 9 nucleotides match TRBD1. This CDR3 is 15 amino acids long. Trimming removed 4 bases from V and 2 bases from J; junction bases left unmatched: 4. Per the germline V gene, CDR1 is MNHEY and CDR2 is SMNVEV (reference sequence). The CDR3 coding sequence is TGTGCCAGCAGTTCCAGACAGGGGGACACAGATACGCAGTATTTT. This gives the protein CASSSRQGDTDTQYF.

The CDR3 reads CASSYYGQGEDYTF. As DNA, the CDR3 is TGTGCCAGCAGTTACTATGGCCAGGGGGAGGACTACACCTTC. The chain has TRBV6-5 and TRBJ1-2; 7 positions match TRBD1. Germline V gene sequence: CDR1 MNHEY, CDR2 SVGAGI. CDR3 length: 14 amino acids. After removal of 1 base from V and 10 bases from J, the junction contained 9 bases not matched to a gene.

This chain connects TRBV7-6 to TRBJ1-1; D is undetermined. The CDR3 is 14 amino acids. Germline-derived CDR1 and CDR2 are SGHVS and FNYEAQ. V lost 2 bases, J lost 0 bases, and 7 bases lay in between. The CDR3 DNA reads as TGTGCCAGCAGCTTAATAGGCGTGAACACTGAAGCTTTCTTT. Protein product: CASSLIGVNTEAFF.

The chain recombines TRBV6-5 with TRBJ2-7; either TRBD1 or TRBD2 may fit D (5 bases each). Germline CDR1 and CDR2: MNHEY and SVGAGI. V lost 6 bases and J lost 3, with 12 bases in between. The CDR3 spans 13 residues. CDR3 amino acids: CASSPGAFYEQYF. CDR3 nucleotide sequence: TGTGCCAGCAGCCCCGGGGCCTTCTACGAGCAGTACTTC.

This clone was seen once. The CDR3 protein is CASSYSNGWDEQFF. CDR3 coding DNA: TGTGCCAGCAGTTACTCGAACGGTTGGGATGAGCAGTTCTTC. The chain links TRBV6-6 to TRBJ2-1; no reliable D call. The V gene lost 0 bases and the J gene lost 8 bases, with 11 bases spanning the gap. This CDR3 contains 14 residues. Germline loops: CDR1 MNHNY, CDR2 SVGAGI (reference sequence).

The genes are TRBV9 and TRBJ2-7, with a weak D call TRBD1 (5 bases). CDR3 length: 13 amino acids. Germline CDR1 SGDLS, CDR2 YYNGEE. V lost 4 bases to trimming and J lost 4 bases, with 12 bases between them. The CDR3 nucleotides are TGTGCCAGCAGCCCAAACCAGGGTTACGAGCAGTACTTC. It encodes CASSPNQGYEQYF.

The chain has TRBV29-1 and TRBJ2-3; the D gene is possibly TRBD2 (6 bases). The CDR3 has 15 residues. Germline V lookup: CDR1 SQVTM, CDR2 ANQGSEA. The V end lost 4 bases, the J end lost 3 bases, and 17 bases lay between the germline ends. For the CDR3, the DNA is TGCAGCGTTGCACCCGGGACTGGCGCGACAGATACGCAGTATTTT. This encodes CSVAPGTGATDTQYF.

There are a few counts of this clone. The gene calls are TRBV30 and TRBJ1-1, with D possibly being TRBD1 (6 bases). In germline, CDR1 is GTSNPN, CDR2 SVGIG (reference sequence). This CDR3 contains 12 residues. Trimming cost V 8 bases and J 11 bases, with 21 bases left between them. The CDR3 spells CALEYRGAGAFF. DNA for the CDR3: TGTGCCCTGGAATATAGGGGGGCCGGGGCTTTCTTT. Full variable domain (rest looked up from reference TRBV30 and TRBJ1-1): SQTIHQWPATLVQPVGSPLSLECTVEGTSNPNLYWYRQAAGRGLQLLFYSVGIGQISSEVPQNLSASRPQDRQFILSSKKLLLSDSGFYLCALEYRGAGAFFGQGTRLTVV.

The chain recombines TRBV19 with TRBJ1-5; no definite D call. Trimming left V 5 bases short and J 5 bases short, with 10 bases between. The germline CDR1 and CDR2 sequences are LNHDA and SQIVND (reference sequence). The CDR3 consists of 13 residues. CDR3 sequence (DNA): TGTGCCAGTAGTTATAAAGAGTATCAGCCCCAGCATTTT. Protein sequence: CASSYKEYQPQHF.

The rearrangement joins TRBV5-1 to TRBJ2-3; D possibly corresponds to TRBD2 (5 bases). The CDR3 runs to 16 residues. V lost 1 base and J 2 bases, leaving 14 bases between the germline ends. Germline V gene sequence: CDR1 SGHRS, CDR2 YFSETQ. The CDR3 loop reads CASSLKASSSTDTQYF. For the CDR3, the DNA is TGCGCCAGCAGCTTGAAGGCTAGCAGCTCCACAGATACGCAGTATTTT.

The chain has TRBV27 and TRBJ1-1, with D possibly matching TRBD1 (5 bases). CDR3 length equals 14 residues. The germline V gene encodes CDR1 MNHEY and CDR2 SMNVEV (reference sequence). V lost 4 bases and J lost 1, with 10 bases in between. CDR3 amino acids: CASSSETANTEAFF. CDR3 bases: TGTGCCAGCAGTTCAGAGACAGCGAACACTGAAGCTTTCTTT.

The genes are TRBV19 and TRBJ2-7; D perhaps matches TRBD2 (5 bases). CDR1 and CDR2 from the germline V gene are LNHDA and SQIVND (reference sequence). This CDR3 has 14 residues. V lost 2 bases, J lost 3 bases, and 11 bases lay in between. The CDR3 protein is CASSITDSFYEQYF. The CDR3 bases are TGTGCCAGTAGTATAACGGACTCTTTCTACGAGCAGTACTTC.

The genes are TRBV7-3 and TRBJ2-1; possible D gene TRBD1, 5 bases. The CDR3 is 14 amino acids. Trimming removed 5 bases from V and 4 bases from J, with 12 bases in between. Germline V gives CDR1 SGHTA, CDR2 FQGTGA. In nucleotides, the CDR3 is TGTGCCAGCAGCCCAGGCACAGGTTACAATGAGCAGTTCTTC. It codes for CASSPGTGYNEQFF.

The V gene is TRBV7-6, the J gene TRBJ2-2, with a possible D match to TRBD1 (6 bases). The CDR3 is made up of 18 amino acids. The germline V gene encodes CDR1 SGHVS and CDR2 FNYEAQ. Trimming removed 2 bases at V and 6 bases at J, with 22 bases between. The CDR3 region is CASSLRSGGRFLPGELFF. CDR3 DNA: TGTGCCAGCAGCTTACGGAGTGGGGGCCGGTTCTTACCCGGGGAGCTGTTTTTT.

The chain has TRBV27 and TRBJ2-7, with D tentatively TRBD1 (6 bases). The CDR3 has 13 amino acids. Looked up from germline, CDR1 is MNHEY and CDR2 is SMNVEV (reference sequence). V was clipped by 0 bases and J by 6 bases, with 9 bases between them. The CDR3 here is CASSLSTGGEQYF. As DNA, the CDR3 is TGTGCCAGCAGTTTATCGACAGGAGGCGAGCAGTACTTC.

Only one count was recorded for this clone. The chain recombines TRBV28 with TRBJ2-2, with D perhaps TRBD2 (5 bases). V shed 2 bases and J shed 3 bases, with 10 bases lying between them. CDR3 length equals 15 residues. In germline, CDR1 is MDHEN, CDR2 SYDVKM. Here the CDR3 reads CASSLEGSYTGELFF. The CDR3 nucleotides are TGTGCCAGCAGTTTAGAGGGCAGCTACACCGGGGAGCTGTTTTTT.

This clone was recorded only once. The chain carries TRBV7-6 and TRBJ1-1, with TRBD1 as a possible D gene (6 bases). Trimming removed 1 base at V and 3 bases at J, with 9 bases between. Germline loops: CDR1 SGHVS, CDR2 FNYEAQ. The CDR3 has 14 amino acids. The CDR3: CASSLEGGDTEAFF. In DNA, the CDR3 is TGTGCCAGCAGCTTAGAAGGGGGGGACACTGAAGCTTTCTTT.